Presented here are 20 T cell receptor beta chains from one specimen sequenced in a study of Graves' ophthalmopathy and Graves' hyperthyroidism. Amplifying from RNA transcripts, the study obtained TCR beta CDR3 regions. First-round RT-PCR employed HTBI primers, with a second-round multiplex PCR after it. MiXCR, applied by TCRdb to the multiplex PCR reads, yields one record per CDR3 protein. Of 620,000 or so distinct CDR3 sequences in the sample, 22% were seen once. Sequences were obtained from peripheral blood. Source of these receptors: a woman between 18 and 29 years old with stable Graves' hyperthyroidism. Some clones in this sample may be carry-over from other donors' samples.

There are many counts of this clonotype. The rearrangement links TRBV27 to TRBJ2-7; tentatively, D is TRBD1 (5 bases). Germline lookup yields CDR1 MNHEY and CDR2 SMNVEV (reference sequence). The CDR3 is made up of 14 amino acids. Trimming cost V 3 bases and J 4 bases, with 13 bases left between them. The CDR3 DNA sequence: TGTGCCAGCAGTTTGTTAGGGGAATCTTACGAGCAGTACTTC. This translates into CASSLLGESYEQYF.

A few counts support this clonotype. The J gene is TRBJ2-7, the V gene TRBV6-1; 7 bases are shared with TRBD1. The V segment lost 6 bases and the J segment 2 bases; nucleotides outside the gene matches: 7. CDR1 is MNHNS, CDR2 SASEGT, per germline. This CDR3 spans 14 amino acids. The CDR3 DNA sequence: TGTGCCAGCAGGTTGGACAGGACCACCTACGAGCAGTACTTC. Residues: CASRLDRTTYEQYF.

Many counts were recorded for this clonotype. This chain joins TRBV25-1 and TRBJ1-1; perhaps TRBD1 as D (5 bases). Trimming pared 4 bases from V and 4 bases from J, leaving 16 bases between. Germline V gene data show CDR1 as MGHDK and CDR2 as SYGVNS. The CDR3 extends over 15 amino acids. Here the CDR3 DNA reads TGTGCCAGCAGTGGCCGCCAGGGATCCGGCACTGAAGCTTTCTTT. It encodes CASSGRQGSGTEAFF.

This clonotype has at least ten counts. The chain carries TRBV7-8 and TRBJ2-5; 7 bases are a match to TRBD2. J was trimmed by 5 bases and V by 4 bases; bases with no gene match: 16. CDR1 and CDR2 from the germline V gene are SGHVS and FQNEAQ. The CDR3 loop spans 17 amino acids. CDR3 in amino acids: CASSSLGGRERTETQYF. Written as DNA, the CDR3 is TGTGCCAGCAGCTCCCTCGGGGGGAGGGAGAGGACGGAGACCCAGTACTTC.

V and J are TRBV4-1 and TRBJ1-5; D is unresolved. Germline-derived CDR1 and CDR2 are MGHRA and YSYEKL. V lost 1 base and J lost 6, with 7 bases in between. This CDR3 region has 13 residues. CDR3 loop: CASSQGDPQPQHF. CDR3 DNA: TGCGCCAGCAGCCAAGGGGATCCTCAGCCCCAGCATTTT.

This clonotype was seen a few times. This chain joins TRBV2 and TRBJ1-5, with D maybe TRBD1 (6 bases). Germline CDR1 SNHLY, CDR2 FYNNEI. V gave up 0 bases and J gave up 3 bases, with 21 bases separating them. CDR3 length: 19 amino acids. The CDR3 sequence: CASSEAKLTNRADNQPQHF. CDR3 bases: TGTGCCAGCAGTGAAGCCAAGTTAACAAACAGGGCGGACAATCAGCCCCAGCATTTT.

This clonotype was counted at least ten times. This chain connects TRBV20-1 to TRBJ1-6; 8 positions agree with TRBD1. The CDR3 is 14 amino acids. The J segment lost 8 bases and the V segment lost 6 bases, leaving 9 bases of the junction unmatched. CDR1 and CDR2 from the germline V gene are DFQATT and SNEGSKA (reference sequence). CDR3 DNA sequence: TGCAGTGCCGCCGCCAGGGGGCTGTATTCACCCCTCCACTTT. It specifies CSAAARGLYSPLHF.

There are many counts of this clonotype. The chain has TRBV4-3 and TRBJ2-7; possible D gene TRBD1, 6 bases. The V gene lost 0 bases and the J gene lost 0 bases, with 9 bases spanning the gap. The length of the CDR3 is 15 residues. Germline values: CDR1 LGHNA, CDR2 YSLEER. CDR3 in amino acids: CASSQDRGSSYEQYF. CDR3 DNA: TGCGCCAGCAGCCAAGACAGGGGAAGCTCCTACGAGCAGTACTTC.

J is TRBJ1-5 and V is TRBV20-1; TRBD1 aligns across 8 bases. Germline V CDR1 and CDR2: DFQATT, SNEGSKA (reference sequence). Germline trimming cut 5 bases from V and 3 bases from J; bases unmatched to any gene: 3. This CDR3 has 13 residues. The CDR3 protein is CSAQTGANQPQHF. The CDR3 DNA sequence: TGCAGTGCTCAGACAGGGGCCAATCAGCCCCAGCATTTT.

The rearrangement joins TRBV20-1 to TRBJ1-5, with 12 bases lining up with TRBD1. The junction had 15 bases not matched to a gene; V was cut back by 3 bases and J by 6 bases. This CDR3 is built from 18 residues. The germline CDR1 and CDR2 sequences are DFQATT and SNEGSKA (reference sequence). The CDR3 DNA sequence: TGCAGTGCTAGTTCGGGACAGGGGGCCCACCAAAGGATTCAGCCCCAGCATTTT. This translates into CSASSGQGAHQRIQPQHF.

This clonotype was recorded a few times. This rearrangement joins TRBV5-1 to TRBJ2-3, with D unresolved. Germline loops: CDR1 SGHRS, CDR2 YFSETQ. This CDR3 is 12 amino acids long. The V and J ends lost 1 base and 4 bases respectively, with 4 bases between them. CDR3 protein: CASSLLSDTQYF. The CDR3 nucleotides are TGCGCCAGCAGCTTGCTCTCAGATACGCAGTATTTT.

Ten or more counts support this clonotype. The rearrangement joins TRBV9 to TRBJ1-2, with a tentative D call TRBD1 (5 bases). The CDR3 runs 15 residues. The V end was cut by 0 bases, the J end by 0 bases, with 9 bases between. Germline CDR1 and CDR2: SGDLS and YYNGEE. CDR3: CASSVGRQSNYGYTF. DNA for the CDR3: TGTGCCAGCAGCGTAGGCCGACAGTCTAACTATGGCTACACCTTC.

This clonotype was seen at least ten times. In DNA form, the CDR3 reads TGTGCCAGCAGAAACAGGGCGATGAACACTGAAGCTTTCTTT. It is translated as CASRNRAMNTEAFF. The J gene is TRBJ1-1, the V gene TRBV27, with a weak D call TRBD1 (6 bases). The CDR3 sequence is 14 residues long. Germline lookup yields CDR1 MNHEY and CDR2 SMNVEV (reference sequence). Trimming cost V 6 bases and J 0 bases, with 11 bases left between them.

This clonotype was picked up many times. The chain recombines TRBV27 with TRBJ1-2, with a possible D match to TRBD1 (5 bases). The CDR3 is 14 amino acids. The V and J ends lost 4 bases and 4 bases respectively, with 13 bases between them. CDR1 is MNHEY and CDR2 is SMNVEV in the germline V gene (reference sequence). CDR3 loop: CASSSFGGPYGYTF. As DNA, the CDR3 is TGTGCCAGCAGTTCTTTCGGGGGACCCTATGGCTACACCTTC.

The chain recombines TRBV12-3 or TRBV12-4 with TRBJ1-2; D ambiguous. V shed 1 base and J shed 8 bases, with 11 bases lying between them. CDR3 size: 13 residues. CDR3 sequence reads: CASSLVSQSGYTF. The CDR3 nucleotides are TGTGCCAGCAGTTTAGTTTCCCAGAGCGGCTACACCTTC.

This clonotype has ten or more counts. The chain links TRBV6-2 or TRBV6-3 to TRBJ2-5, with 7 bases fitting TRBD1. Trimming took 5 bases from V and 4 from J; bases not matched to a gene: 7. Per the germline V gene, CDR1 is MNHEY and CDR2 is SVGEGT. The CDR3 is made up of 14 amino acids. The CDR3: CASSGLGQVETQYF. The CDR3 DNA reads TGTGCCAGCAGTGGCCTCGGACAGGTAGAGACCCAGTACTTC.

The CDR3 protein is CASGGSGAGESYEQYF. CDR3 nucleotides: TGTGCCAGCGGGGGCTCCGGAGCTGGGGAATCCTACGAGCAGTACTTC. This chain connects TRBV12-3 or TRBV12-4 to TRBJ2-7, with D perhaps TRBD1 (6 bases). V was clipped by 8 bases and J by 1 base, with 21 bases between them. The CDR3 is 16 amino acids.

This clonotype was picked up many times. The chain employs TRBV28 and TRBJ2-5; 11 bases are a match to TRBD2. The CDR3 is 16 residues long. The germline gives CDR1 MDHEN, CDR2 SYDVKM. Trimming took 5 bases from V and 5 from J; bases not matched to a gene: 10. CDR3 in DNA: TGTGCCAGCAGTACCCCTAGCGGGAGGATCCGGGAGACCCAGTACTTC. Its translation: CASSTPSGRIRETQYF.

This clonotype appeared many times. The rearrangement uses TRBV7-9 and TRBJ1-2; no clear D gene. The CDR3 sequence is 13 residues long. The V and J ends lost 3 bases and 6 bases respectively, with 11 bases between them. Germline V lookup: CDR1 SEHNR, CDR2 FQNEAQ (reference sequence). CDR3 DNA: TGTGCCAGCAGCTTGAGGTTTAGCGATGGCTACACCTTC. Protein sequence: CASSLRFSDGYTF.

This clonotype was counted at least ten times. CDR3: CASSPRQGGGYEQYF. The CDR3 coding sequence is TGTGCCAGCAGCCCCCGACAGGGGGGGGGCTACGAGCAGTACTTC. This chain connects TRBV7-9 to TRBJ2-7, with 9 nucleotides matching TRBD1. Looked up from germline, CDR1 is SEHNR and CDR2 is FQNEAQ (reference sequence). V dropped 5 bases and J dropped 3; count of bases not matched to a gene: 8. The CDR3 length is 15 residues.